This passage covers 30 T cell receptor beta chains from one sample sequenced in a study of cytomegalovirus exposure and HLA in healthy donors. Sequencing was performed with immunoSEQ multiplex PCR; in TCRdb, only in-frame clones are kept and a portion is missing. This table holds 150,000 to 180,000 clones, approximately 86% found once. Material: PBMCs. Receptor source: a young man in good health and CMV-seropositive.

V and J are TRBV19 and TRBJ2-2, with 8 bases matching TRBD1. Germline lookup yields CDR1 LNHDA and CDR2 SQIVND (reference sequence). Trimming took 1 base from V and 1 from J; bases not matched to a gene: 5. The CDR3 length is 17 residues. CDR3 bases: TGTGCCAGTAGTATAGGGGGAGACAGGGGGAACACCGGGGAGCTGTTTTTT. Amino acid sequence: CASSIGGDRGNTGELFF.

The chain links TRBV29-1 to TRBJ2-1; 8 bases are a match to TRBD2. Germline CDR1 SQVTM, CDR2 ANQGSEA. The junction had 4 bases not matched to a gene; V was cut back by 7 bases and J by 5 bases. The CDR3 length is 12 residues. The CDR3 DNA reads TGCAGCGCTCAGCGGGGGAACAATGAGCAGTTCTTC. Amino acids: CSAQRGNNEQFF.

The gene calls are TRBV7-9 and TRBJ1-6; D gene uncertain. This CDR3 contains 16 residues. Germline V CDR1 and CDR2: SEHNR, FQNEAQ (reference sequence). Trimming removed 5 bases at V and 4 bases at J, with 15 bases between. The CDR3 DNA is TGTGCCAGCAGCCCCGGGGATCCAGGTTATAATTCACCCCTCCACTTT. It yields the protein CASSPGDPGYNSPLHF.

This chain's CDR3 is CASSLTSGGAANEQFF. CDR3 DNA sequence: TGTGCCAGCAGCTTAACGAGCGGGGGGGCCGCCAATGAGCAGTTCTTC. The chain recombines TRBV7-3 with TRBJ2-1; 10 bases are a match to TRBD2. After removal of 0 bases from V and 6 bases from J, the junction contained 5 bases not matched to a gene. This CDR3 contains 16 residues. Germline V CDR1 and CDR2: SGHTA, FQGTGA.

V gene TRBV29-1 combines with J gene TRBJ1-2; 8 bases align to TRBD1. Trimming took 1 base from V and 3 from J; bases not matched to a gene: 7. CDR3 length: 15 amino acids. CDR1 and CDR2 (germline): SQVTM, ANQGSEA. As DNA, the CDR3 is TGCAGCGTTGAAGGGATCAGGGGGCGCGACTATGGCTACACCTTC. It codes for CSVEGIRGRDYGYTF.

The chain links TRBV27 to TRBJ1-1, with 7 bases matching TRBD1. Germline V lookup: CDR1 MNHEY, CDR2 SMNVEV (reference sequence). V was pared by 5 bases and J by 4 bases, with 13 bases of the junction left unmatched. CDR3 length: 16 residues. In DNA, the CDR3 is TGTGCCAGCAGTCCCCCCAAGACAGGGAGAGTCACTGAAGCTTTCTTT. Residues: CASSPPKTGRVTEAFF.

The V and J genes are TRBV6-6 and TRBJ1-1, with 10 bases aligning to TRBD1. The CDR3 is 15 amino acids. CDR1 and CDR2 (germline): MNHNY, SVGAGI (reference sequence). V shed 6 bases, J shed 1 base, and the junction held 5 bases outside the gene matches. CDR3: CASRPGQGGNTEAFF. As DNA, the CDR3 is TGTGCCAGCAGGCCCGGACAGGGGGGGAACACTGAAGCTTTCTTT.

The J gene is TRBJ2-3, the V gene TRBV6-4, with no clear D. The germline gives CDR1 MRHNA, CDR2 SNTAGT. The CDR3 has 16 amino acids. The V end lost 0 bases, the J end lost 2 bases, and 12 bases lay between the germline ends. Written as DNA, the CDR3 is TGTGCCAGCAGTGACTCGGGCGCATTCGACACAGATACGCAGTATTTT. Translation gives CASSDSGAFDTDTQYF.

The chain links TRBV7-2 to TRBJ2-2, with D perhaps TRBD1 (6 bases). V was clipped by 8 bases and J by 4 bases, with 17 bases between them. Germline V gene lookup returns CDR1 SGHTA and CDR2 FQGNSA. The CDR3 has 15 residues. CDR3 sequence: CASGLQGSSTGELFF. The CDR3 DNA follows: TGTGCCAGCGGACTCCAGGGGTCGAGCACCGGGGAGCTGTTTTTT.

The CDR3 DNA sequence: TGTGCCAGCAGCGTACAAGCTAACTATGGCTACACCTTC. Its protein is CASSVQANYGYTF. The gene calls are TRBV7-2 and TRBJ1-2; no clear D gene. The CDR3 sequence is 13 residues long. V lost 5 bases and J 0 bases, leaving 7 bases between the germline ends. Germline CDR1 SGHTA, CDR2 FQGNSA.

The rearrangement uses TRBV4-1 and TRBJ2-4; 11 positions match TRBD2. Trimming cost V 4 bases and J 5 bases; bases outside gene matches: 4. The CDR3 spans 15 residues. Germline V gene sequence: CDR1 MGHRA, CDR2 YSYEKL. This CDR3 reads CASSRLLAGENIQYF. The DNA of the CDR3 is TGCGCCAGCAGCCGGTTACTAGCGGGAGAAAACATTCAGTACTTC.

The V call is TRBV20-1, the J call TRBJ2-7; perhaps TRBD1 as D (5 bases). The V end lost 0 bases, the J end lost 6 bases, and 6 bases lay between the germline ends. The CDR3 has 11 amino acids. From germline, CDR1 is DFQATT and CDR2 SNEGSKA (reference sequence). The CDR3 loop reads CSAREGAEQYF. CDR3 bases: TGCAGTGCTAGAGAAGGGGCCGAGCAGTACTTC.

CDR3 coding DNA: TGTGCCTGGAGAGCCGGGACTAGCGGTTACAATGAGCAGTTCTTC. Protein sequence: CAWRAGTSGYNEQFF. The chain links TRBV30 to TRBJ2-1; 11 positions agree with TRBD2. Germline values: CDR1 GTSNPN, CDR2 SVGIG (reference sequence). J lost 4 bases, V lost 3 bases, and 5 bases had no gene match. The CDR3 spans 15 residues.

The V call is TRBV27, the J call TRBJ2-5; D is unresolved. This CDR3 region has 14 residues. Trimming stripped 3 bases from V and 0 bases from J, with 8 bases between. Germline assignment: CDR1 MNHEY and CDR2 SMNVEV (reference sequence). In nucleotides, the CDR3 is TGTGCCAGCAGTTTGAGCTACTACCAAGAGACCCAGTACTTC. Its protein is CASSLSYYQETQYF.

This chain uses TRBV30 with TRBJ2-7; maybe TRBD1 (6 bases). CDR1 and CDR2 (germline): GTSNPN, SVGIG (reference sequence). The CDR3 has 14 amino acids. Trimming removed 1 base at V and 5 bases at J, with 15 bases between. The CDR3 coding sequence is TGTGCCTGGAGTGGGTATAGGGGGATCAACGAGCAGTACTTC. Amino acids: CAWSGYRGINEQYF.

This chain joins TRBV6-1 and TRBJ1-2; maybe TRBD1 (6 bases). The CDR3 has 17 residues. V lost 4 bases, J lost 3 bases, and 21 bases lay in between. Germline V gene sequence: CDR1 MNHNS, CDR2 SASEGT. CDR3 protein: CASSGGGTPRGYYGYTF. Written as DNA, the CDR3 is TGTGCCAGCAGTGGGGGGGGGACACCCAGAGGGTACTATGGCTACACCTTC.

The J gene is TRBJ2-1, the V gene TRBV7-2; 12 bases map to TRBD1. CDR3 length: 16 residues. The germline V gene encodes CDR1 SGHTA and CDR2 FQGNSA. With V trimmed by 2 bases and J by 10 bases, 9 bases remained unmatched. Here the CDR3 DNA reads TGTGCCAGCAGCTTAAGGGGGACAGGGGGCGTTGGGGAGCAGTTCTTC. Protein: CASSLRGTGGVGEQFF.

This CDR3 is CASSITPVAYEQYF. The CDR3 bases are TGTGCCAGTAGTATCACTCCCGTAGCCTACGAGCAGTACTTC. This chain connects TRBV19 to TRBJ2-7; D gene ambiguous. CDR1 and CDR2 (germline): LNHDA, SQIVND (reference sequence). Trimming shortened V by 3 bases and J by 2 bases, and 11 bases separated the two germline ends. The CDR3 is 14 residues long.

This clone has more than one count but fewer than ten. The chain couples TRBV5-5 to TRBJ2-7, with D unclear. Germline V CDR1 and CDR2: SGHKS, YYEKEE (reference sequence). The CDR3 totals 11 residues. The V and J ends lost 5 bases and 12 bases respectively, with 15 bases between them. The CDR3 bases are TGTGCCAGCAGGTCGGAAGGCCGAGGGTACTTC. Protein: CASRSEGRGYF.

The genes are TRBV5-1 and TRBJ1-1; maybe TRBD1 (5 bases). This CDR3 comprises 15 residues. V was trimmed by 0 bases and J by 4 bases, leaving 13 bases between them. The V gene's germline CDR1 is SGHRS and CDR2 YFSETQ. Written as DNA, the CDR3 is TGCGCCAGCAGCTTGGATGGTCGGGGGAGCACTGAAGCTTTCTTT. It translates to CASSLDGRGSTEAFF. The whole variable domain, filled in from reference TRBV5-1 and TRBJ1-1, reads KAGVTQTPRYLIKTRGQQVTLSCSPISGHRSVSWYQQTPGQGLQFLFEYFSETQRNKGNFPGRFSGRQFSNSRSEMNVSTLELGDSALYLCASSLDGRGSTEAFFGQGTRLTVV.

CDR3 sequence: CAWSPTGTSYEQYF. CDR3 bases: TGTGCCTGGAGTCCGACAGGGACCTCCTACGAGCAGTACTTC. This sequence joins TRBV30 and TRBJ2-7, with 7 nucleotides matching TRBD1. This CDR3 has 14 residues. V lost 2 bases, J lost 0 bases, and 4 bases stayed unmatched. CDR1 is GTSNPN, CDR2 SVGIG, per germline (reference sequence).

This chain uses TRBV4-3 with TRBJ2-7; tentative D call: TRBD2 (6 bases). CDR3 length: 16 amino acids. From germline, CDR1 is LGHNA and CDR2 YSLEER. Trimming stripped 4 bases from V and 3 bases from J, with 19 bases between. In DNA form, the CDR3 reads TGCGCCAGCAGCCCGAGGCTACCCCTCGGGGGCTACGAGCAGTACTTC. This translates into CASSPRLPLGGYEQYF.

This clone was counted a single time. J is TRBJ2-3 and V is TRBV15; D is ambiguous. Germline CDR1 and CDR2: LNHNV and YYDKDF (reference sequence). Trimming cost V 0 bases and J 2 bases, with 3 bases left between them. The CDR3 covers 13 residues. CDR3 coding DNA: TGTGCCACCAGCAGAGACCTCACAGATACGCAGTATTTT. Its protein product is CATSRDLTDTQYF.

V usage is TRBV7-9 and J usage is TRBJ1-2; 8 positions match TRBD1. The CDR3 is made up of 14 amino acids. Germline assignment: CDR1 SEHNR and CDR2 FQNEAQ (reference sequence). Trimming at V came to 7 bases and at J to 4 bases, leaving 8 bases not matched to a gene. CDR3 nucleotides: TGTGCCAGCACCAGGACAGGGTCCCCCTATGGCTACACCTTC. Protein: CASTRTGSPYGYTF.

The chain links TRBV5-1 to TRBJ1-1; D is unresolved. Germline CDR1 is SGHRS and CDR2 is YFSETQ. The CDR3 sequence is 13 residues long. The V and J ends lost 0 bases and 4 bases respectively, with 7 bases between them. CDR3 DNA sequence: TGCGCCAGCAGCTTGGACGCGGGCACTGAAGCTTTCTTT. It specifies CASSLDAGTEAFF.

The CDR3 here is CASSIGGIPYEQYF. For the CDR3, the DNA is TGTGCCAGTAGTATAGGGGGCATACCCTACGAGCAGTACTTC. The chain joins TRBV19 to TRBJ2-7, with TRBD1 as a possible D gene (5 bases). The V gene's germline CDR1 is LNHDA and CDR2 SQIVND (reference sequence). The CDR3 consists of 14 residues. The V end lost 1 base, the J end lost 2 bases, and 9 bases lay between the germline ends.

The count of this clone is one. The chain joins TRBV5-8 to TRBJ2-1, with D tentatively TRBD1 (6 bases). The germline gives CDR1 SGHTS, CDR2 YDEGEE. V dropped 0 bases and J dropped 0 bases, with 16 bases sitting between them. The CDR3 has 18 amino acids. The CDR3 is CASSLAQGWTASYNEQFF. In DNA, the CDR3 is TGTGCCAGCAGCTTGGCCCAGGGATGGACAGCCTCCTACAATGAGCAGTTCTTC.

The chain combines TRBV5-1 with TRBJ2-1, with D tentatively TRBD2 (7 bases). Germline V gene lookup returns CDR1 SGHRS and CDR2 YFSETQ. V lost 4 bases and J lost 0, with 17 bases in between. The CDR3 totals 17 residues. The CDR3 DNA is TGCGCCAGCAGCCGCGGAAGGGGGGGTTTCTCCTACAATGAGCAGTTCTTC. Translation: CASSRGRGGFSYNEQFF.

This clone was counted only a few times. The chain joins TRBV7-6 to TRBJ2-7; possible D gene TRBD2, 5 bases. The CDR3 length is 14 residues. CDR1 is SGHVS and CDR2 is FNYEAQ in the germline V gene. Trimming removed 5 bases at V and 4 bases at J, with 15 bases between. The CDR3 spells CASSRYTTGYEQYF. CDR3 in DNA: TGTGCCAGCAGCCGCTACACTACGGGATACGAGCAGTACTTC.

The chain uses TRBV13 and TRBJ1-1; D might be TRBD1 (5 bases). The V and J ends lost 5 bases and 0 bases respectively, with 19 bases between them. The germline V gene has CDR1 PRHDT and CDR2 FYEKMQ (reference sequence). This CDR3 is 17 amino acids long. CDR3 coding DNA: TGTGCCAGCAGCCCTAGGCGAAAGGGACTGGTGAACACTGAAGCTTTCTTT. Amino acids: CASSPRRKGLVNTEAFF.